One and the same sample provided the 17 T cell receptor beta chains below, sequenced in a study of blood T cell repertoires in COVID-19. Sequenced by immunoSEQ multiplex PCR; TCRdb stores in-frame clones only, minus some. Found here are around 300,000 clones, approximately 88% of them singletons; the top ten hold 1.5% to 2%. The sample was PBMCs or T cells enriched from blood (not recorded which). Receptors originate from a woman aged 40 to 50 who had recovered from COVID-19.

This chain uses TRBV7-8 with TRBJ2-1; TRBD1 matches at 10 bases. Germline V lookup: CDR1 SGHVS, CDR2 FQNEAQ. The CDR3 spans 13 residues. The trim removed 8 bases at V and 7 bases at J, leaving 5 bases unmatched. The CDR3 is CASRDRGANEQFF. The CDR3 DNA sequence: TGTGCCAGCCGGGACAGGGGTGCAAATGAGCAGTTCTTC. Based on the CDR3 plus reference TRBV7-8 and TRBJ2-1, the full variable domain is GAGVSQSPRYKVAKRGQDVALRCDPISGHVSLFWYQQALGQGPEFLTYFQNEAQLDKSGLPSDRFFAERPEGSVSTLKIQRTQQEDSAVYLCASRDRGANEQFFGPGTRLTVL.

CDR3 nucleotide sequence: TGTGCCAGCAGCCGACAGGATAACTATGGCTACACCTTC. Its translation: CASSRQDNYGYTF. This chain links TRBV12-3 or TRBV12-4 with TRBJ1-2; possible D gene TRBD1, 6 bases. The CDR3 loop spans 13 amino acids. V lost 6 bases, J lost 1 base, and 9 bases lay in between.

Regarding this clone: The sample has other DNA sequences that encode this CDR3 too. The V gene is TRBV3-1 (or the pseudogene TRBV3-2), the J gene TRBJ1-2, with a possible D match to TRBD1 (6 bases). Per germline, CDR1 LGHDT and CDR2 YNNKEL (reference sequence). The length of the CDR3 is 14 residues. With 4 bases removed from V and 2 bases from J, the gap between germline ends came to 11 bases. DNA of the CDR3: TGTGCCAGCAGCCCATGGACAGCCAACTATGGCTACACCTTC. Translating it yields CASSPWTANYGYTF.

In DNA, the CDR3 is TGTGCCAGCAGTTACCAGGGGCAGTCTGAAAAACTGTTTTTT. Translated: CASSYQGQSEKLFF. The rearrangement joins TRBV6-5 to TRBJ1-4, with D perhaps matching TRBD1 (6 bases). The V and J ends lost 2 bases and 7 bases respectively, with 11 bases between them. Germline-derived CDR1 and CDR2 are MNHEY and SVGAGI. The CDR3 covers 14 residues.

This clone was seen only once. The rearrangement joins TRBV19 to TRBJ1-5, with D unresolved. V lost 4 bases and J lost 4, with 8 bases in between. Germline CDR1 reads LNHDA; CDR2 reads SQIVND (reference sequence). CDR3 size: 13 residues. The CDR3 spells CASSTQINQPQHF. The CDR3, as DNA: TGTGCCAGTAGTACTCAGATTAATCAGCCCCAGCATTTT.

This clone was observed a single time. This chain joins TRBV14 and TRBJ1-2; D remains unclear. Trimming stripped 0 bases from V and 2 bases from J, with 7 bases between. The germline CDR1 and CDR2 sequences are SGHDN and FVKESK. The CDR3 sequence is 14 residues long. The DNA for the CDR3 is TGTGCCAGCAGCCAAGATTTCGGGAACTATGGCTACACCTTC. This gives the protein CASSQDFGNYGYTF.

The chain uses TRBV7-9 and TRBJ2-3, with 9 bases lining up with TRBD2. The CDR3 has 16 amino acids. Trimming removed 5 bases from V and 0 bases from J; junction bases left unmatched: 6. CDR1 is SEHNR and CDR2 is FQNEAQ in the germline V gene (reference sequence). In DNA, the CDR3 is TGTGCCAGCAGCCCACCTAGCGGGGCTAGCACAGATACGCAGTATTTT. The encoded protein is CASSPPSGASTDTQYF. Supplemented by reference TRBV7-9 and TRBJ2-3, the full variable domain reads DTGVSQNPRHKITKRGQNVTFRCDPISEHNRLYWYRQTLGQGPEFLTYFQNEAQLEKSRLLSDRFSAERPKGSFSTLEIQRTEQGDSAMYLCASSPPSGASTDTQYFGPGTRLTVL.

The chain couples TRBV7-6 to TRBJ2-3; TRBD2 matches at 8 bases. V gave up 5 bases and J gave up 3 bases; unmatched junction bases: 7. Germline CDR1 is SGHVS and CDR2 is FNYEAQ. The CDR3 spans 15 residues. The CDR3: CASSPSGSGTDTQYF. CDR3 sequence (DNA): TGTGCCAGCAGCCCGAGCGGGAGCGGGACAGATACGCAGTATTTT. Looking up the rest from reference TRBV7-6 and TRBJ2-3 gives the full variable domain: GAGVSQSPRYKVTKRGQDVALRCDPISGHVSLYWYRQALGQGPEFLTYFNYEAQQDKSGLPNDRFSAERPEGSISTLTIQRTEQRDSAMYRCASSPSGSGTDTQYFGPGTRLTVL.

J is TRBJ1-3 and V is TRBV7-2; D is possibly TRBD1 (6 bases). V shed 6 bases and J shed 3 bases, with 12 bases lying between them. The CDR3 is made up of 14 amino acids. Germline assignment: CDR1 SGHTA and CDR2 FQGNSA. The CDR3 sequence is CASRQGGGGNTIYF. Written as DNA, the CDR3 is TGTGCCAGCAGACAGGGAGGGGGTGGAAACACCATATATTTT. Variable domain in full (rest from reference TRBV7-2 and TRBJ1-3): GAGVSQSPSNKVTEKGKDVELRCDPISGHTALYWYRQSLGQGLEFLIYFQGNSAPDKSGLPSDRFSAERTGGSVSTLTIQRTQQEDSAVYLCASRQGGGGNTIYFGEGSWLTVV.

The V gene is TRBV6-5, the J gene TRBJ2-7, with TRBD2 matching over 8 bases. CDR1 is MNHEY, CDR2 SVGAGI, per germline. V gave up 7 bases and J gave up 6 bases; unmatched junction bases: 11. The CDR3 is 14 residues long. The CDR3 loop is CASTGGGGRGEQYF. The CDR3 DNA sequence: TGTGCCAGCACCGGGGGGGGCGGCCGAGGCGAGCAGTACTTC.

CDR3 loop: CASSPRQIITEAFF. The CDR3 nucleotides are TGTGCCAGCAGTCCCAGACAGATTATCACTGAAGCTTTCTTT. J is TRBJ1-1 and V is TRBV27; a possible D gene is TRBD1 (5 bases). V was clipped by 5 bases and J by 4 bases, with 14 bases between them. The CDR3 is 14 amino acids. The germline V gene encodes CDR1 MNHEY and CDR2 SMNVEV (reference sequence).

The genes are TRBV29-1 and TRBJ2-1, with 8 nucleotides matching TRBD2. The J segment lost 6 bases and the V segment lost 4 bases, leaving 11 bases of the junction unmatched. Germline CDR1 and CDR2: SQVTM and ANQGSEA. CDR3 length equals 15 residues. CDR3: CSVAVSGRSANEQFF. The CDR3 region has the DNA TGCAGCGTTGCCGTGAGCGGGAGATCGGCCAATGAGCAGTTCTTC.

The V and J genes are TRBV23-1 and TRBJ2-7; 11 positions agree with TRBD1. TRBV23-1 is placed among ORFs of uncertain function. The ends lost 0 bases at V and 5 bases at J; junction bases unmatched: 6. The CDR3 extends over 16 amino acids. In DNA, the CDR3 is TGCGCCAGCAGTCAATCAGTCCGGGACAGGGGGGACGAGCAGTACTTC. Translation: CASSQSVRDRGDEQYF.

The V gene is TRBV30, the J gene TRBJ1-1; no definite D call. CDR3 length: 14 residues. The V and J ends lost 6 bases and 0 bases respectively, with 14 bases between them. Germline V gene sequence: CDR1 GTSNPN, CDR2 SVGIG (reference sequence). CDR3 sequence: CACSEIGLNTEAFF. As DNA, the CDR3 is TGTGCCTGCTCCGAGATCGGTCTGAACACTGAAGCTTTCTTT. Full variable domain (rest looked up from reference TRBV30 and TRBJ1-1): SQTIHQWPATLVQPVGSPLSLECTVEGTSNPNLYWYRQAAGRGLQLLFYSVGIGQISSEVPQNLSASRPQDRQFILSSKKLLLSDSGFYLCACSEIGLNTEAFFGQGTRLTVV.

The rearrangement links TRBV11-2 to TRBJ2-3; 9 positions agree with TRBD1. Germline-derived CDR1 and CDR2 are SGHAT and FQNNGV. Trimming cost V 4 bases and J 5 bases; bases outside gene matches: 4. The CDR3 covers 14 residues. DNA for the CDR3: TGTGCCAGCAGCTCGACGACAGGGGGAGATACGCAGTATTTT. Translated: CASSSTTGGDTQYF. The whole variable domain, remainder taken from reference TRBV11-2 and TRBJ2-3, is EAGVAQSPRYKIIEKRQSVAFWCNPISGHATLYWYQQILGQGPKLLIQFQNNGVVDDSQLPKDRFSAERLKGVDSTLKIQPAKLEDSAVYLCASSSTTGGDTQYFGPGTRLTVL.

This clone came up a few times. This sequence joins TRBV21-1 and TRBJ1-6. TRBV21-1 is marked as a pseudogene. This CDR3 spans 19 amino acids. The CDR3 sequence: CASSKRRCTCGGSDSPLHF. The CDR3 coding sequence is TGTGCCAGCAGCAAAAGGCGATGCACCTGCGGAGGGTCGGATTCACCCCTCCACTTT.

This clone showed up many times. The V call is TRBV19, the J call TRBJ2-7; no clear D. The CDR3 is 14 amino acids. Trimming left V 5 bases short and J 2 bases short, with 13 bases between. Germline CDR1 reads LNHDA; CDR2 reads SQIVND (reference sequence). As DNA, the CDR3 is TGTGCCAGTAGTCCCCCCGGGTTCCCCTACGAGCAGTACTTC. It translates to CASSPPGFPYEQYF.